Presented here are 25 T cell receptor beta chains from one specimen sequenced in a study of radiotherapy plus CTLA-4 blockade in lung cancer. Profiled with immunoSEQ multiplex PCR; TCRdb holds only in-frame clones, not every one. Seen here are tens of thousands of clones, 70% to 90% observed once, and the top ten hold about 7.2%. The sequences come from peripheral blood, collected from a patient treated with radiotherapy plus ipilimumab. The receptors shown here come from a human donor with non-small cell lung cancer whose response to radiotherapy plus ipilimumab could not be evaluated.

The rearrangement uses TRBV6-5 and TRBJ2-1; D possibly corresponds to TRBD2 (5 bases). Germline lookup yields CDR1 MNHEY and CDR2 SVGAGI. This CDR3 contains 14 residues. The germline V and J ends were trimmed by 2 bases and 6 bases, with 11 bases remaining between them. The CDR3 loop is CASSYQRVGNEQFF. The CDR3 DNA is TGTGCCAGCAGTTACCAGAGGGTGGGCAATGAGCAGTTCTTC.

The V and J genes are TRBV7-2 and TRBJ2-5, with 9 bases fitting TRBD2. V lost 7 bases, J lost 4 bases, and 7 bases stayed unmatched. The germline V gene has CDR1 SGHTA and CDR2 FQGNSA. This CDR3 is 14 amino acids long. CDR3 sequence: CASKAGGPSETQYF. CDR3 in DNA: TGTGCCAGCAAGGCGGGAGGGCCCTCAGAGACCCAGTACTTC.

The CDR3 DNA sequence: TGCGCCAGCAGCTTACAGGGGGCTGGAAACACCATATATTTT. Encoded protein: CASSLQGAGNTIYF. V is TRBV5-1 and J is TRBJ1-3, with TRBD1 matching over 8 bases. This CDR3 spans 14 amino acids. The V gene end was trimmed by 2 bases and the J gene end by 2 bases; junction bases not matched to a gene: 0. In germline, CDR1 is SGHRS, CDR2 YFSETQ.

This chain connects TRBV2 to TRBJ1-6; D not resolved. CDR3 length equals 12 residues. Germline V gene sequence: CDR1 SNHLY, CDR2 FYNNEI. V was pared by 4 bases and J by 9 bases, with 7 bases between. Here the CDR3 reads CASSVGSSPLHF. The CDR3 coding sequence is TGTGCCAGCAGTGTGGGGAGTTCACCCCTCCACTTT.

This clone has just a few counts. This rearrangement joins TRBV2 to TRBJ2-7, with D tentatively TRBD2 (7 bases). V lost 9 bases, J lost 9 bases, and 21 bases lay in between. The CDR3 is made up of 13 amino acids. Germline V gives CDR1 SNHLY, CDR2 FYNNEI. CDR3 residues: CASRGGFRGWQYF. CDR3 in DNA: TGTGCCAGTAGGGGGGGATTTCGAGGATGGCAGTACTTC.

The CDR3 sequence: CASSLGGLASTDTQYF. The CDR3 region has the DNA TGTGCCAGCAGCTTGGGGGGACTAGCTAGCACAGATACGCAGTATTTT. This chain joins TRBV5-4 and TRBJ2-3; 9 bases line up with TRBD2. V shed 0 bases and J 0 bases; nucleotides not matched to a gene: 2. Germline V gives CDR1 SGHNT, CDR2 YYREEE (reference sequence). The CDR3 is 16 residues long.

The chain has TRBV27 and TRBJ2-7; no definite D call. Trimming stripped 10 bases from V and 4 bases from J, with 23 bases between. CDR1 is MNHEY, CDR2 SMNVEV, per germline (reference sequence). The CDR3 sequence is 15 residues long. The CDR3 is CAISLPPQVVYEQYF. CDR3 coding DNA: TGTGCCATTTCCCTACCCCCCCAGGTCGTGTACGAGCAGTACTTC.

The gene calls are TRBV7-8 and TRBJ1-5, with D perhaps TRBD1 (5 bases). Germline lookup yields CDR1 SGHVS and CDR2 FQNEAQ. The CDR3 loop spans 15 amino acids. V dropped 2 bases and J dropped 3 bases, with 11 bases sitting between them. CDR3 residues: CASSLSRAPNQPQHF. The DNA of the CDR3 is TGTGCCAGCAGCTTATCCAGGGCTCCCAATCAGCCCCAGCATTTT.

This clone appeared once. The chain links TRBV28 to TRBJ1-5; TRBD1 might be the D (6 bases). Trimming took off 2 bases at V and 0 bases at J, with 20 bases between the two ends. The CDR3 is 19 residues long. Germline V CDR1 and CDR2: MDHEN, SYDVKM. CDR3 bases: TGTGCCAGCAGTTTAGGGCGACAGGCTTCCGGCCTTAGCAATCAGCCCCAGCATTTT. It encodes CASSLGRQASGLSNQPQHF.

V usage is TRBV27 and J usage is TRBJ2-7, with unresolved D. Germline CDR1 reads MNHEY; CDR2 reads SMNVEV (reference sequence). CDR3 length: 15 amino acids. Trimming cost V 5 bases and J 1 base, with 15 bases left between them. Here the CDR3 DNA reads TGTGCCAGCAGTAGAAGTCCCCCTAGGTCCTACGAGCAGTACTTC. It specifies CASSRSPPRSYEQYF.

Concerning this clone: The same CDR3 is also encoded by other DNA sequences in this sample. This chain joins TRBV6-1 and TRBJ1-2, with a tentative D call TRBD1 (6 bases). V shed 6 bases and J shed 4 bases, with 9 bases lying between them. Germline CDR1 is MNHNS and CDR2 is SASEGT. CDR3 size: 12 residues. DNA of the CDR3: TGTGCCAGCAGCGCGGACAGCTATGGCTACACCTTC. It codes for CASSADSYGYTF.

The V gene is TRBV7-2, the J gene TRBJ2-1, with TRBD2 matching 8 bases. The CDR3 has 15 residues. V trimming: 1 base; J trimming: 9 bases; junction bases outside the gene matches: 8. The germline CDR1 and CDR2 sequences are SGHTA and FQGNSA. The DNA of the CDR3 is TGTGCCAGCAGCTTAGGGGGACTAGTCTTGGGTGAGCAGTTCTTC. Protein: CASSLGGLVLGEQFF.

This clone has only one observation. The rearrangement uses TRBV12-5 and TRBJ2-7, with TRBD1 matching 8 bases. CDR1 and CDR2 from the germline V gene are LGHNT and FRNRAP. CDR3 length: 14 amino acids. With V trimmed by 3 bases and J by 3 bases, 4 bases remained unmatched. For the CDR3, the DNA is TGTGCTAGTGGTTTCGGACAGGGATTCTACGAGCAGTACTTC. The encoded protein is CASGFGQGFYEQYF.

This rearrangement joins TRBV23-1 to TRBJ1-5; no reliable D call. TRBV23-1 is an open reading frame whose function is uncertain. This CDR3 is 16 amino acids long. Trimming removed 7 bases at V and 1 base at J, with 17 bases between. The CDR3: CASTPVRRGSNQPQHF. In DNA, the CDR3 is TGCGCCAGCACTCCCGTTCGACGGGGAAGCAATCAGCCCCAGCATTTT.

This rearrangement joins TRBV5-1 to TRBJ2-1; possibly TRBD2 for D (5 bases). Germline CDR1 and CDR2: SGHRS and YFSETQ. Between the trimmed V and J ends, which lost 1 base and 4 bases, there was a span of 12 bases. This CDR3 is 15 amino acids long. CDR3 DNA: TGCGCCAGCAGCTTGAGAGCGGCAGTGTACAATGAGCAGTTCTTC. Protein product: CASSLRAAVYNEQFF. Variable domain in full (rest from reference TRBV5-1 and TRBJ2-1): KAGVTQTPRYLIKTRGQQVTLSCSPISGHRSVSWYQQTPGQGLQFLFEYFSETQRNKGNFPGRFSGRQFSNSRSEMNVSTLELGDSALYLCASSLRAAVYNEQFFGPGTRLTVL.

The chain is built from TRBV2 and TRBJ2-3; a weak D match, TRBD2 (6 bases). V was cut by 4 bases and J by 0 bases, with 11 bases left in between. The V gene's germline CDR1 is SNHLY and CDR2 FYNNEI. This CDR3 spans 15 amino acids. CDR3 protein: CASSAGTHSTDTQYF. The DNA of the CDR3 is TGTGCCAGCAGTGCCGGGACTCATAGCACAGATACGCAGTATTTT.

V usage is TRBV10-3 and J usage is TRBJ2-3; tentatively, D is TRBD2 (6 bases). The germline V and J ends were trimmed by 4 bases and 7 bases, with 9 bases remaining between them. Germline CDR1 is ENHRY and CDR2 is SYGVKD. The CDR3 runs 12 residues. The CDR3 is CAISGTSNTQYF. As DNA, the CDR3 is TGTGCCATCAGTGGCACTAGCAATACGCAGTATTTT.

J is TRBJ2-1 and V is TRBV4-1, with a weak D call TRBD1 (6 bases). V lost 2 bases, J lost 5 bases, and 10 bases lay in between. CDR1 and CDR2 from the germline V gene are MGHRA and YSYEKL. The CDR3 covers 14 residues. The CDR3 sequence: CASSQFDRNNEQFF. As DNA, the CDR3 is TGCGCCAGCAGCCAATTCGACAGGAACAATGAGCAGTTCTTC.

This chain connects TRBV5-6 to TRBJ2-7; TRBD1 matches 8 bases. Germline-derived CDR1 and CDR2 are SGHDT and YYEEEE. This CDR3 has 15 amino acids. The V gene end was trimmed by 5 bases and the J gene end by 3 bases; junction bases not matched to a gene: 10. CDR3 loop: CASSDRGLSIYEQYF. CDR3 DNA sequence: TGTGCCAGCAGTGACAGGGGTCTATCTATCTACGAGCAGTACTTC.

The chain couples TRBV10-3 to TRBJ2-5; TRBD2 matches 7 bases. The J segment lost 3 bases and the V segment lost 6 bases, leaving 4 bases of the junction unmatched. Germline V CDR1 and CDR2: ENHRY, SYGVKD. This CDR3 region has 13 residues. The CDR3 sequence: CAIRGGTEETQYF. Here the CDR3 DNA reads TGTGCCATCAGGGGGGGGACCGAAGAGACCCAGTACTTC.

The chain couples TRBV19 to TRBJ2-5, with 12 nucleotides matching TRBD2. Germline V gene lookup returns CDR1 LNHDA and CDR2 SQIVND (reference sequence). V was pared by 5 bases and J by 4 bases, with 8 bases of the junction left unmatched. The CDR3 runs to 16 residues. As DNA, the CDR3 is TGTGCCAGTAGTTCCCCCCGGGGACTAGCGGGAGAGACCCAGTACTTC. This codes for CASSSPRGLAGETQYF. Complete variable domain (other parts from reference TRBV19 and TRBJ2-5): DGGITQSPKYLFRKEGQNVTLSCEQNLNHDAMYWYRQDPGQGLRLIYYSQIVNDFQKGDIAEGYSVSREKKESFPLTVTSAQKNPTAFYLCASSSPRGLAGETQYFGPGTRLLVL.

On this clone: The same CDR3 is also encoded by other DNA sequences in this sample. CDR3 residues: CAWSVSGYEQYF. CDR3 DNA: TGTGCCTGGAGTGTAAGCGGGTACGAGCAGTACTTC. The J gene is TRBJ2-7, the V gene TRBV30, with D tentatively TRBD2 (6 bases). Per the germline V gene, CDR1 is GTSNPN and CDR2 is SVGIG (reference sequence). V was clipped by 0 bases and J by 4 bases, with 7 bases between them. The CDR3 has 12 amino acids.

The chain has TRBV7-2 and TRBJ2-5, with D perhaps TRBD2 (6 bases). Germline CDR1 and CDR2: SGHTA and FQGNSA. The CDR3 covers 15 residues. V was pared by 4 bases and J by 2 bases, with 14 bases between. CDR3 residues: CASSSLAANQETQYF. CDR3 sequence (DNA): TGTGCCAGCAGCTCGTTAGCGGCTAATCAAGAGACCCAGTACTTC.

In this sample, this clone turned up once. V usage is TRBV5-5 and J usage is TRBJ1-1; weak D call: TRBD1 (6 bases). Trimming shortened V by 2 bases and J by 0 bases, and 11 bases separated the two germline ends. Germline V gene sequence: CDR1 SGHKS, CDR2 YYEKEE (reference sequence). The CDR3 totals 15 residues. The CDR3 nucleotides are TGTGCCAGCAGCTTCGGGGGGGGCATGAACACTGAAGCTTTCTTT. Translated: CASSFGGGMNTEAFF.

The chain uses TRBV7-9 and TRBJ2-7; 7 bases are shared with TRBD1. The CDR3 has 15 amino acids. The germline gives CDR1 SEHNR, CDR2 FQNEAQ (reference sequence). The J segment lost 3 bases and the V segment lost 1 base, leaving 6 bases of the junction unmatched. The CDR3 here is CASSLDSGQIYEQYF. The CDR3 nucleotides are TGTGCCAGCAGCTTAGACTCGGGACAGATCTACGAGCAGTACTTC.